A single sample is the source of the 2 T cell receptor beta chains below, sequenced in a study of T-cell memory formation after mild COVID-19. Using its own MiXCR run on the 5' RACE reads, TCRdb lists one record per CDR3 protein. The sample lists roughly 5,000 distinct CDR3 sequences, 40% to 50% seen once, with 2.6% in the top ten. Specimen: PBMCs or a T cell subset sorted from them (not recorded which). The receptor source for this set is an adult who had mild COVID-19 (a few samples of this study predate the infection). Cell type and time point are not known.

The chain joins TRBV7-2 to TRBJ2-3; D remains ambiguous. CDR1 SGHTA and CDR2 FQGNSA come from the germline V gene. The CDR3 sequence is 13 residues long. V lost 5 bases and J lost 0, with 6 bases in between. The CDR3 spells CASSPYSTDTQYF. For the CDR3, the DNA is TGTGCCAGCAGCCCCTATAGCACAGATACGCAGTATTTT. The entire variable domain, with the rest obtained from reference TRBV7-2 and TRBJ2-3, is as follows: GAGVSQSPSNKVTEKGKDVELRCDPISGHTALYWYRQSLGQGLEFLIYFQGNSAPDKSGLPSDRFSAERTGGSVSTLTIQRTQQEDSAVYLCASSPYSTDTQYFGPGTRLTVL.

The chain joins TRBV28 to TRBJ1-3; D might be TRBD1 (6 bases). Trimming removed 2 bases at V and 4 bases at J, with 12 bases between. CDR1 is MDHEN and CDR2 is SYDVKM in the germline V gene. CDR3 length equals 15 residues. The CDR3 bases are TGTGCCAGCAGTTTAGCAGGGGCTCAAGGAAACACCATATATTTT. Translating gives CASSLAGAQGNTIYF.